This T cell receptor beta chain emerged from a study of blood T cell repertoires in COVID-19. TCRdb's table, derived via immunoSEQ multiplex PCR, lists solely in-frame clones and lacks some. The sample has around 170,000 clones, 65% to 90% seen once. This CDR3 contains 15 residues. The V gene end was trimmed by 6 bases and the J gene end by 0 bases; junction bases not matched to a gene: 8. Germline assignment: CDR1 LNHDA and CDR2 SQIVND (reference sequence). The TCR was taken from a human donor in a cohort sampled during active COVID-19. V is TRBV19 and J is TRBJ2-7, with 7 bases fitting TRBD1. The sample taken for sequencing was peripheral blood. Here the CDR3 DNA reads TGTGCCAGTAGCCAAACAGGGGTCATCTCCTACGAGCAGTACTTC. This sequence encodes CASSQTGVISYEQYF.